A selection of T cell receptor beta chains follows, all from one sample in a study of shared clonotypes between healthy human individuals. Only in-frame clones appear in the TCRdb table, and some are missing; sequencing was by immunoSEQ multiplex PCR. Of about 1 million clones in the sample, more than 60% were seen once. What was sequenced was memory CD4+ T cells sorted from blood. The receptors shown here come from a man between 18 and 35 years old in good health. CDR3s leave out the opening cysteine and the closing phenylalanine or tryptophan. A D gene is named only where the DNA matches it firmly. Not all rows give a size; the values are once, few, many and, for expanded clones, a class.

>TRBJ2-7|TRBD1|once|TRBV28
ASSPTNRGTYEQY
>TRBJ2-2|-|-|TRBV21-1
ASSKRDLNTGELF
>TRBJ1-6|TRBD1|-|TRBV5-6
ASSSLGQGQASSPLH
>TRBJ2-5|TRBD1|-|TRBV5-6
ASSLFDREWETQY
>TRBJ2-2|-|-|TRBV4-2
ASSQVGWGVTNTGELF
>TRBJ1-5|TRBD1|-|TRBV4-1
ASSHPGGGNQPQH
>TRBJ2-7|TRBD2|-|TRBV2
ASKLLANIYEQY
>TRBJ1-2|TRBD1|-|TRBV10-3
AISLDRAGYGYT
>TRBJ1-4|-|-|TRBV7-9
ASSLRELNEKLF
>TRBJ1-1|-|-|TRBV7-9
ASSQTPQAF
>TRBJ2-7|TRBD1|-|TRBV5-4
ASSLGQGAQSPYEQY
>TRBJ2-7|-|-|TRBV7-2
ASSLGFSQY
>TRBJ2-3|-|once|TRBV25-1
ASRFSGTQY
>TRBJ2-7|-|-|TRBV5-1
ASSLTTGTGYDEQY
>TRBJ2-7|-|-|TRBV19
ASSPSGLYYEQY
>TRBJ2-1|-|-|TRBV4-1
ASSQDWRSSYNEQF
>TRBJ2-4|-|-|TRBV19
ASSTGGGVNIQY
>TRBJ1-4|-|-|TRBV2
ASSVQEEKLF
>TRBJ1-6|-|-|TRBV28
ASNRLSSYNSPLH
>TRBJ2-7|-|once|TRBV6-5
ASSYPPYEQY
>TRBJ2-1|-|-|TRBV7-2
ASSLGVGSYNEQF
>TRBJ1-1|-|-|TRBV9
ASSPQAGSTEAF
>TRBJ2-3|-|-|TRBV19
ASSKGMDTQY
>TRBJ1-6|-|-|TRBV10-3
AISGGNSPLH
>TRBJ1-4|TRBD1|-|TRBV7-9
ASRDTFLGGGLEKLF
>TRBJ1-5|-|-|TRBV5-1
ASSAQGLWQPQH
>TRBJ2-1|TRBD2|-|TRBV4-3
ASSRLAGGLGEQF
>TRBJ2-5|-|once|TRBV7-2
ASSLGDFGTQY
>TRBJ1-1|TRBD1|-|TRBV10-3
AISERQGASAF
>TRBJ1-2|-|-|TRBV6-1
ARQGNYGYT
>TRBJ1-2|-|-|TRBV4-1
ASSQDGGAYGYT
>TRBJ2-5|TRBD1|-|TRBV12-5
ASGPGQVGQETQY
>TRBJ1-5|-|-|TRBV15
ATSRDGSNSNQPQH
>TRBJ1-2|TRBD1|-|TRBV5-1
ASSFYLTGGDGYT
>TRBJ2-5|-|-|TRBV6-5
ASSQQGNQY
>TRBJ2-7|TRBD1|-|TRBV7-9
ASSLLEGAGEQY
>TRBJ1-2|-|-|TRBV6-6
ASSYADSYT
>TRBJ2-6|TRBD1|-|TRBV19
ASSISTGKASGANVLT
>TRBJ1-5|-|-|TRBV18
ASSPGSGNNQPQH
>TRBJ1-2|-|-|TRBV19
ASSRQASDGYT
>TRBJ2-1|-|-|TRBV7-9
ASSFASSGRLMF
>TRBJ1-1|TRBD1|-|TRBV5-1
ASRTGSNTEAF
>TRBJ2-1|-|-|TRBV6-5
ASSYLGGNEQF
>TRBJ2-7|TRBD1|-|TRBV4-1
ASSQGYGTGNEQY
>TRBJ2-7|TRBD1|-|TRBV19
ASSTGQGHEQY
>TRBJ1-1|-|-|TRBV7-2
ASSSRGFLEAF
>TRBJ1-4|-|-|TRBV2
ASTREEGLNEKLF
>TRBJ2-5|-|-|TRBV5-5
ASSLARGGGLETQY